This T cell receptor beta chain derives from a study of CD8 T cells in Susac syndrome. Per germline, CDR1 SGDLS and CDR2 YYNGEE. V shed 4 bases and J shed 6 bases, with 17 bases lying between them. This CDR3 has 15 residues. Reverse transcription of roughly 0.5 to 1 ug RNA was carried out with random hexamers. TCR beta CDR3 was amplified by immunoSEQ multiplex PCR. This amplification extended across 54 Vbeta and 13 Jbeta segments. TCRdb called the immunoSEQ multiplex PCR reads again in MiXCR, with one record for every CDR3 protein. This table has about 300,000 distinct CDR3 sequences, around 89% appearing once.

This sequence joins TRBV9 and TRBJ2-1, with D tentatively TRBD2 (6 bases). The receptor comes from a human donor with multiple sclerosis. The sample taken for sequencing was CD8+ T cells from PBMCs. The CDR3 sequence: CASSPGRRGFNEQFF. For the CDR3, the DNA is TGTGCCAGCAGCCCCGGCAGGCGGGGCTTCAATGAGCAGTTCTTC.